Following are 20 T cell receptor beta chains from one sample sequenced in a study of blood T cells in healthy people across ages. Alongside a J-beta primer mix, a sample-barcoded 5' primer served in a second PCR lasting 7 to 11 cycles. MiXCR, applied by TCRdb to the 5' RACE reads, yields one record per CDR3 protein. The data contain around 940,000 distinct CDR3 sequences, approximately 50% of them singletons. The specimen was blood. The source is a woman aged 60-75 years in good health.

The chain is built from TRBV28 and TRBJ2-7; 8 bases agree with TRBD2. CDR3 length: 15 amino acids. CDR1 and CDR2 (germline): MDHEN, SYDVKM. Germline trimming cut 6 bases from V and 1 base from J; bases unmatched to any gene: 8. The CDR3 region is CASRLGTGGSYEQYF. The CDR3 DNA sequence: TGTGCCAGCAGGCTAGGGACGGGAGGGTCCTACGAGCAGTACTTC.

Note on this clonotype: One end of the junction varies from germline; a read error may be responsible. The chain has TRBV24-1 and TRBJ1-2; D possibly corresponds to TRBD1 (6 bases). The V gene's germline CDR1 is KGHDR and CDR2 SFDVKD. This CDR3 is built from 16 residues. The chain's CDR3 is CATSGVRGQPVDGYTF. CDR3 DNA: TGCGCCACCAGTGGGGTCAGGGGCCAACCAGTGGATGGCTACACCTTC.

CDR3 loop: CASTALLAADTQYF. The DNA of the CDR3 is TGTGCCAGCACCGCCCTGCTAGCGGCAGATACGCAGTATTTT. The chain joins TRBV2 to TRBJ2-3, with 7 bases matching TRBD2. The CDR3 runs to 14 residues. The germline CDR1 and CDR2 sequences are SNHLY and FYNNEI. Trimming at V came to 7 bases and at J to 4 bases, leaving 8 bases not matched to a gene.

This clonotype was counted only a few times. V and J are TRBV9 and TRBJ2-5; maybe TRBD2 (7 bases). The CDR3 covers 14 residues. V gave up 3 bases and J gave up 5 bases, with 14 bases separating them. Germline CDR1 SGDLS, CDR2 YYNGEE. The DNA for the CDR3 is TGTGCCAGCAGCGCCCTCGGGGGGCGGGAGACCCAGTACTTC. This sequence encodes CASSALGGRETQYF.

This clonotype was counted between two and nine times. The chain is built from TRBV5-5 and TRBJ2-7, with D possibly matching TRBD2 (5 bases). The CDR3 loop spans 15 amino acids. Per germline, CDR1 SGHKS and CDR2 YYEKEE (reference sequence). V was pared by 2 bases and J by 1 base, with 13 bases between. CDR3 sequence: CASSFSPSTSYEQYF. In DNA, the CDR3 is TGTGCCAGCAGCTTTTCACCTAGCACTTCCTACGAGCAGTACTTC.

The V and J genes are TRBV4-1 and TRBJ2-3, with D possibly called TRBD1 or TRBD2 (5 bases each). CDR3 size: 17 residues. Germline V gene sequence: CDR1 MGHRA, CDR2 YSYEKL. V shed 4 bases and J shed 7 bases, with 24 bases lying between them. For the CDR3, the DNA is TGCGCCAGCAGCCTAGGGGAGCTGGGACCTTTCATGAATACGCAGTATTTT. Residues: CASSLGELGPFMNTQYF.

This rearrangement joins TRBV29-1 to TRBJ2-7; 8 positions agree with TRBD1. V lost 6 bases, J lost 6 bases, and 13 bases stayed unmatched. Germline V gives CDR1 SQVTM, CDR2 ANQGSEA. The CDR3 is 14 amino acids. For the CDR3, the DNA is TGCAGCGTCCGAGACAGGGGTCTCTCCAGCGAGCAGTACTTC. Residues: CSVRDRGLSSEQYF.

With regard to this clonotype: One end of the junction fails to match germline, which may point to a read error. This rearrangement joins TRBV6-6 to TRBJ2-6; D may be TRBD1 (5 bases). The germline V gene encodes CDR1 MNHNY and CDR2 SVGAGI (reference sequence). This CDR3 region has 15 residues. The chain's CDR3 is CASSSGLSGVNVLTF. In DNA, the CDR3 is TGTGCCAGCAGTTCAGGGTTGTCTGGGGTCAACGTCCTGACTTTC.

CDR3 bases: TGTGCCAGCAGTGAAGCGTCGGGACAGATTACCGGGACTAGTTCCAGCGAGCAGTTCTTC. It translates to CASSEASGQITGTSSSEQFF. The genes are TRBV2 and TRBJ2-1, with D possibly TRBD2 on 8 matching bases. From germline, CDR1 is SNHLY and CDR2 FYNNEI. The CDR3 contains 20 residues. V lost 0 bases to trimming and J lost 10 bases, with 31 bases between them.

J is TRBJ1-4 and V is TRBV30; perhaps TRBD1 as D (6 bases). Trimming stripped 3 bases from V and 9 bases from J, with 20 bases between. Germline V gene lookup returns CDR1 GTSNPN and CDR2 SVGIG (reference sequence). This CDR3 has 15 amino acids. The CDR3 DNA reads as TGTGCCTGGAGCCTGACCAGTCGGGGGCCCCAAAAACTGTTTTTT. It yields the protein CAWSLTSRGPQKLFF.

This chain links TRBV29-1 with TRBJ2-1; D is possibly TRBD1 (5 bases). V was cut by 4 bases and J by 8 bases, with 9 bases left in between. This CDR3 has 11 residues. The germline V gene encodes CDR1 SQVTM and CDR2 ANQGSEA. The CDR3 DNA is TGCAGCGTTGCCAGGGTTTATGAGCAGTTCTTC. Protein sequence: CSVARVYEQFF.

This rearrangement joins TRBV7-2 to TRBJ2-7; D remains unclear. The CDR3 consists of 13 residues. Germline V gives CDR1 SGHTA, CDR2 FQGNSA. V lost 5 bases to trimming and J lost 0 bases, with 8 bases between them. The CDR3, as DNA: TGTGCCAGCAGCCCCTACGACTCCTACGAGCAGTACTTC. Its translation: CASSPYDSYEQYF. The full variable domain, in which reference TRBV7-2 and TRBJ2-7 provide the parts outside the CDR3, is GAGVSQSPSNKVTEKGKDVELRCDPISGHTALYWYRQSLGQGLEFLIYFQGNSAPDKSGLPSDRFSAERTGGSVSTLTIQRTQQEDSAVYLCASSPYDSYEQYFGPGTRLTVT.

This chain links TRBV5-1 with TRBJ2-5, with D possibly matching TRBD2 (6 bases). Per the germline V gene, CDR1 is SGHRS and CDR2 is YFSETQ. V gave up 4 bases and J gave up 1 base, with 17 bases separating them. This CDR3 contains 16 residues. DNA of the CDR3: TGCGCCAGCAGCCTGGAGCGATGGAGGGCCCAAGAGACCCAGTACTTC. Protein: CASSLERWRAQETQYF.

V gene TRBV29-1 combines with J gene TRBJ2-1, with 7 positions matching TRBD2. The CDR3 runs 17 residues. Germline lookup yields CDR1 SQVTM and CDR2 ANQGSEA. Trimming cost V 4 bases and J 5 bases; bases outside gene matches: 17. CDR3 nucleotides: TGCAGCGTTGCGGGGGAGGGGCAGGGTATTTTCCACAATGAGCAGTTCTTC. Residues: CSVAGEGQGIFHNEQFF.

Details on this clonotype: The limits of the CDR3 on the DNA are not certain, so only TCRdb's listed CDR3 is given. The chain is built from TRBV21-1 and TRBJ2-1; the table's D call, TRBD1, has no DNA check behind it. TRBV21-1 is a listed pseudogene. The CDR3 is 20 residues long, ends included. The CDR3 protein is CASSKQDRGRFVGSGNEQFF.

The V gene is TRBV27, the J gene TRBJ1-5; possible D gene TRBD1, 6 bases. Per the germline V gene, CDR1 is MNHEY and CDR2 is SMNVEV (reference sequence). V lost 7 bases, J lost 1 base, and 17 bases lay in between. CDR3 length: 16 amino acids. The CDR3 is CASTTPLGASNQPQHF. The DNA of the CDR3 is TGTGCCAGCACCACCCCGTTGGGGGCAAGCAATCAGCCCCAGCATTTT.

The rearrangement joins TRBV18 to TRBJ2-7; D gene ambiguous. Germline V gene lookup returns CDR1 KGHSH and CDR2 LQKENI. The V and J ends lost 4 bases and 5 bases respectively, with 9 bases between them. This CDR3 spans 12 amino acids. The CDR3 region has the DNA TGTGCCAGCTCACGAGCCCCCAACGAGCAGTACTTC. Amino acid sequence: CASSRAPNEQYF.

The chain recombines TRBV15 with TRBJ2-7; tentatively, D is TRBD2 (5 bases). CDR1 LNHNV and CDR2 YYDKDF come from the germline V gene (reference sequence). The CDR3 runs 16 residues. Trimming removed 0 bases from V and 0 bases from J, with 12 bases in between. The CDR3 sequence: CATSRDLGARSYEQYF. CDR3 in DNA: TGTGCCACCAGCAGAGATTTGGGAGCCCGCTCCTACGAGCAGTACTTC.

This sequence joins TRBV4-1 and TRBJ1-3, with D unclear. The CDR3 totals 18 residues. V shed 1 base and J shed 0 bases, with 16 bases lying between them. Germline V gene data show CDR1 as MGHRA and CDR2 as YSYEKL. In DNA form, the CDR3 reads TGCGCCAGCAGCCAAGTGCTCTTCGGACGAAGCTCTGGAAACACCATATATTTT. This translates into CASSQVLFGRSSGNTIYF.

The chain employs TRBV5-1 and TRBJ2-1; D remains unclear. The V gene's germline CDR1 is SGHRS and CDR2 YFSETQ. Trimming took off 4 bases at V and 0 bases at J, with 8 bases between the two ends. The CDR3 has 14 residues. The CDR3 DNA sequence: TGCGCCAGCAGCGGCGAGAACTCCTACAATGAGCAGTTCTTC. Translating gives CASSGENSYNEQFF.